This T cell receptor beta chain is from a study of blood T cell repertoires in COVID-19. Clones were read by immunoSEQ multiplex PCR, and TCRdb kept only the in-frame ones, dropping some. The sample includes over 350,000 clones, more than 70% of them seen just once. CDR3 length: 14 residues. V was pared by 2 bases and J by 6 bases, with 13 bases between. Germline V lookup: CDR1 MNHEY, CDR2 SMNVEV (reference sequence). Participants were placed into cohorts based on the clinical history they reported. The sequencing input was PBMCs or T cells enriched from blood (not recorded which). This clonotype originated in a woman aged 18-29 years who had recovered from COVID-19. The J gene is TRBJ1-2, the V gene TRBV27, with D perhaps matching TRBD1 (6 bases). This chain's CDR3 is CASSLLRGRHGYTF. DNA of the CDR3: TGTGCCAGCAGTTTACTCAGGGGACGGCATGGCTACACCTTC.